The 8 T cell receptor beta chains below come from one sample, sequenced in a study of blood T cells in healthy people across ages. PCR was performed a second time for 7 to 11 cycles using a sample-barcoded 5' primer and a J-beta primer mix. In TCRdb, the 5' RACE reads were re-called with MiXCR into one record per CDR3 protein. The data contain about 680,000 distinct CDR3 sequences, 49% of them seen just once; the ten biggest clones take up 25% to 35%. The sequenced material came from blood. These receptors were taken from a woman aged 55-69 years in good health.

V and J are TRBV29-1 and TRBJ1-2; the D is unclear. The CDR3 runs 9 residues. Germline CDR1 and CDR2: SQVTM and ANQGSEA. V lost 6 bases to trimming and J lost 3 bases, with 2 bases between them. This CDR3 reads CSVDYGYTF. CDR3 nucleotides: TGCAGCGTGGACTATGGCTACACCTTC.

The chain combines TRBV20-1 with TRBJ1-2; perhaps TRBD1 as D (5 bases). CDR1 DFQATT and CDR2 SNEGSKA come from the germline V gene (reference sequence). The CDR3 loop spans 13 amino acids. Trimming cost V 0 bases and J 8 bases, with 13 bases left between them. CDR3 nucleotide sequence: TGCAGTGCTAGAGATCGAGGGGCGGCAGGCTACACCTTC. The encoded protein is CSARDRGAAGYTF.

Here the CDR3 DNA reads TGTGCCATCAGTCAGGGTCCCTTAGATACCGGGGAGCTGTTTTTT. Encoded protein: CAISQGPLDTGELFF. This chain uses TRBV10-3 with TRBJ2-2; a weak D match, TRBD1 (5 bases). Germline V CDR1 and CDR2: ENHRY, SYGVKD. The CDR3 length is 15 residues. V was pared by 5 bases and J by 5 bases, with 15 bases between.

The chain is built from TRBV7-8 and TRBJ2-5; TRBD2 matches at 11 bases. Germline V CDR1 and CDR2: SGHVS, FQNEAQ. Trimming took 2 bases from V and 2 from J; bases not matched to a gene: 7. The CDR3 spans 17 residues. CDR3 DNA sequence: TGTGCCAGCAGCTTACCCTGGACTAGCGGGTCACAAGAGACCCAGTACTTC. This gives the protein CASSLPWTSGSQETQYF. The full variable domain, completed using reference TRBV7-8 and TRBJ2-5, is GAGVSQSPRYKVAKRGQDVALRCDPISGHVSLFWYQQALGQGPEFLTYFQNEAQLDKSGLPSDRFFAERPEGSVSTLKIQRTQQEDSAVYLCASSLPWTSGSQETQYFGPGTRLLVL.

DNA for the CDR3: TGCAGTGCGCTAGCGCTCGGATACGAGCAGTACTTC. Translating it yields CSALALGYEQYF. The genes are TRBV20-1 and TRBJ2-7, with D perhaps matching TRBD2 (6 bases). Looked up from germline, CDR1 is DFQATT and CDR2 is SNEGSKA (reference sequence). This CDR3 is 12 amino acids long. The V end was cut by 6 bases, the J end by 4 bases, with 13 bases between.

In the case of this clonotype: This may stem from a read error, because a much larger clone lies one nucleotide away. This sequence joins TRBV20-1 and TRBJ2-1, with 9 nucleotides matching TRBD2. The J call may be faulty, since TRBJ2-7 better matches the DNA end. The CDR3 spans 17 residues. CDR1 is DFQATT, CDR2 SNEGSKA, per germline (reference sequence). The CDR3 DNA follows: TGCAGTGCTATAGTGGCGGGAGGGCCTAACAACTACAATGAGCAGTACTTC. It yields the protein CSAIVAGGPNNYNEQYF.

V and J are TRBV7-9 and TRBJ1-1; 7 bases agree with TRBD1. The V segment lost 8 bases and the J segment 2 bases; nucleotides outside the gene matches: 5. Germline V gene data show CDR1 as SEHNR and CDR2 as FQNEAQ (reference sequence). This CDR3 comprises 13 residues. CDR3 nucleotides: TGTGCCAGCGGCTGGGACAGCAACACTGAAGCTTTCTTT. It is translated as CASGWDSNTEAFF.

V gene TRBV7-2 combines with J gene TRBJ2-5; the D gene is possibly TRBD2 (7 bases). Germline assignment: CDR1 SGHTA and CDR2 FQGNSA. CDR3 length: 16 amino acids. Trimming removed 0 bases at V and 5 bases at J, with 16 bases between. CDR3 protein: CASSLAQRGAGETQYF. CDR3 bases: TGTGCCAGCAGCTTAGCCCAACGGGGGGCGGGGGAGACCCAGTACTTC.